This T cell receptor beta chain was recovered during a study of identical twins. This clonotype was observed a handful of times. The V gene lost 0 bases and the J gene lost 2 bases, with 12 bases spanning the gap. The CDR3 is 15 residues long. Looked up from germline, CDR1 is DFQATT and CDR2 is SNEGSKA (reference sequence). TCRdb analysed the 5' RACE reads with MiXCR anew, one entry per CDR3 protein. Seen here are about 460,000 distinct CDR3 sequences, 14% observed once, and the top ten hold more than 0.5%. These data were also reused for a study on yellow fever vaccine responses in identical twins.

This chain connects TRBV20-1 to TRBJ2-3; D gene uncertain. Sequencing input: CD4+ T cells sorted from blood. This TCR was recovered from a young woman in good health. The CDR3 DNA sequence: TGCAGTGCTAGAGATATGAGAAAGCCCACAGATACGCAGTATTTT. It codes for CSARDMRKPTDTQYF.